This T cell receptor (beta chain) comes out of a study of sequential checkpoint blockade in melanoma. Study-wide background: Both treatment sequences were followed by maintenance nivolumab.

Specified treatment: randomized to nivolumab then ipilimumab (arm A) or the reverse (arm B). None of the patients previously received DNA-damaging chemotherapy. PBMC sorting kept live CD3+CD8+ cells without CD19 or CD56. Clones were read by immunoSEQ multiplex PCR, and TCRdb kept only the in-frame ones, dropping some. The sample comprises around 20,000 clones, over 80% of which are singletons, and about 27% rests with the top ten. Specimen: CD8+ T cells sorted from blood (inferred from file names), collected from a patient given nivolumab and ipilimumab in sequence. This TCR was sampled from a human donor with melanoma.

The CDR3 loop reads CASSLLGRYEQYF. The CDR3 nucleotides are TGTGCCAGCAGCTTACTGGGGCGGTACGAGCAGTACTTC. This sequence joins TRBV5-6 and TRBJ2-7, with D tentatively TRBD1 (5 bases). Between the trimmed V and J ends, which lost 2 bases and 4 bases, there was a span of 10 bases. The CDR3 has 13 residues. The germline V gene has CDR1 SGHDT and CDR2 YYEEEE.